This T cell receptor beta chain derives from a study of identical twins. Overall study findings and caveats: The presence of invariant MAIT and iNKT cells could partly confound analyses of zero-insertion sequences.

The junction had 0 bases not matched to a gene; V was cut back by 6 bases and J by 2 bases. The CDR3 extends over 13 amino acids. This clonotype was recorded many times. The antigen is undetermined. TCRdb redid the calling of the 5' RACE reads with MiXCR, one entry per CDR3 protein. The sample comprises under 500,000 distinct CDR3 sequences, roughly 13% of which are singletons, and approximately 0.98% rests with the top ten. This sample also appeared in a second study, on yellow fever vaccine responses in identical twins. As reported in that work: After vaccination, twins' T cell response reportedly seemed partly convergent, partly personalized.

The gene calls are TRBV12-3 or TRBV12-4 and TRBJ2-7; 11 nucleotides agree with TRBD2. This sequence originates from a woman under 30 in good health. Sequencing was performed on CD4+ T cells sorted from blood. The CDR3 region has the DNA TGTGCCAGCAGGACTAGCGGGGCCTACGAGCAGTACTTC. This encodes CASRTSGAYEQYF.